This T cell receptor (beta chain) was obtained from a study of blood T cell repertoires in COVID-19. The CDR3 has 14 amino acids. From germline, CDR1 is LNHDA and CDR2 SQIVND (reference sequence). The germline V and J ends were trimmed by 4 bases and 1 base, with 10 bases remaining between them. TCRdb's copy holds only in-frame clones and misses some; the assay was immunoSEQ multiplex PCR. The sample consists of fewer than 250,000 clones, approximately 80% of them appearing once. This clonotype was sampled from an elderly woman with COVID-19, enrolled during active disease. Sequenced: peripheral blood. The V and J genes are TRBV19 and TRBJ1-1; D unresolved. CDR3 DNA: TGTGCCAGTAGTAAACGTTCAGGGAACACTGAAGCTTTCTTT. Translated: CASSKRSGNTEAFF.